This is a list of T cell receptor beta chains from one sample in a study of T cell responses to AZD1222 COVID-19 vaccine. TCRdb's copy holds only in-frame clones and misses some; the assay was immunoSEQ multiplex PCR. The data hold about 72,000 clones, with over 75% observed a single time. Source: peripheral blood, taken on day 0 of AZD1222 vaccination. The receptors derive from an adult in good health. The CDR3 runs from the conserved cysteine through the conserved F or W. D genes are given only for firm matches. Size is omitted from some rows. Given values are once, few, many or a class for expanded clones.

DNA: TGTGCCAGCAGCGCCCAACGCGGAAAACTGTTTTTT
CDR3: CASSAQRGKLFF
J: TRBJ1-4
size: few
D: .
V: TRBV11-2

DNA: TGTGCCAGCAGCTTACTACCGGGGTCCTATAATTCACCCCTCCACTTT
CDR3: CASSLLPGSYNSPLHF
J: TRBJ1-6
size: .
D: .
V: TRBV7-2

DNA: TGTGCCAGTAGTATTCTCGGGTGGGCGGCAGCTTTCTTT
CDR3: CASSILGWAAAFF
J: TRBJ1-1
size: .
D: .
V: TRBV19

DNA: TGTGCCAGTAGTATAGACGGGGCCTACGAGCAGTACTTC
CDR3: CASSIDGAYEQYF
J: TRBJ2-7
size: .
D: .
V: TRBV19

DNA: TGTGCCAGCAGTCGACAGGGCTCCCCCGGGGAGCTGTTTTTT
CDR3: CASSRQGSPGELFF
J: TRBJ2-2
size: .
D: TRBD1
V: TRBV25-1

DNA: TGTGCCGGGGGTGATTCCTACAATGAGCAGTTCTTC
CDR3: CAGGDSYNEQFF
J: TRBJ2-1
size: .
D: .
V: TRBV15

DNA: TGCGCCAGCAGCTTGATTACGTGGGGGGAAAACAATGAGCAGTTCTTC
CDR3: CASSLITWGENNEQFF
J: TRBJ2-1
size: .
D: .
V: TRBV5-1

DNA: TGTGCCAGCAGCGGAACAGAGATACAAGAGACCCAGTACTTC
CDR3: CASSGTEIQETQYF
J: TRBJ2-5
size: .
D: .
V: TRBV28

DNA: TGTGCCAGCAGCCAAGGACCAGGGGGGGAGACCCAGTACTTC
CDR3: CASSQGPGGETQYF
J: TRBJ2-5
size: .
D: .
V: TRBV5-6

DNA: TGTGCCAGCAGCACGCAGCCAGGGGATTCACCCCTCCACTTT
CDR3: CASSTQPGDSPLHF
J: TRBJ1-6
size: .
D: .
V: TRBV7-2

DNA: TGTGCCAGCAGCGGGACCGCTGGGCGGGGGGGCCGTGAGCAGTACTTC
CDR3: CASSGTAGRGGREQYF
J: TRBJ2-7
size: .
D: TRBD2
V: TRBV9

DNA: TGTGCCAGCAGTTTGGTTCCGTCACCCCTCCACTTT
CDR3: CASSLVPSPLHF
J: TRBJ1-6
size: .
D: .
V: TRBV28

DNA: TGTGCCAGTTCGACAGGGTTTAACACCGGGGAGCTGTTTTTT
CDR3: CASSTGFNTGELFF
J: TRBJ2-2
size: .
D: TRBD1
V: TRBV19

DNA: TGTGCCAGCCACTTGGGCCCCGTGAATGAGCAGTTCTTC
CDR3: CASHLGPVNEQFF
J: TRBJ2-1
size: .
D: .
V: TRBV5-5

DNA: TGTGCCAGCAAAGAGAACATGAACACTGAAGCTTTCTTT
CDR3: CASKENMNTEAFF
J: TRBJ1-1
size: .
D: .
V: TRBV25-1

DNA: TGTGCCAGCAGGGATCCTAAGGGGCACAACATTCAGTACTTC
CDR3: CASRDPKGHNIQYF
J: TRBJ2-4
size: .
D: .
V: TRBV28

DNA: TGTGCCAGCAGCCCGAGACAGGGGGCAGGTGGAAACACCATATATTTT
CDR3: CASSPRQGAGGNTIYF
J: TRBJ1-3
size: once
D: TRBD1
V: TRBV5-4

DNA: TGTGCCAGCAGTTTAAGCCCCGCGCTTAATGGCAATGAGCAGTTCTTC
CDR3: CASSLSPALNGNEQFF
J: TRBJ2-1
size: .
D: .
V: TRBV28

DNA: TGTGCCAGTAGACAGGGGGCGTCGGGAAACACCATATATTTT
CDR3: CASRQGASGNTIYF
J: TRBJ1-3
size: .
D: TRBD1
V: TRBV19

DNA: TGCGCCAGCAGCTTGGGGACAGGGACTTCTGGAAACACCATATATTTT
CDR3: CASSLGTGTSGNTIYF
J: TRBJ1-3
size: .
D: TRBD1
V: TRBV5-1